The 19 T cell receptor beta chains below come from one sample, sequenced in a study of blood T cell repertoires in COVID-19. Assay: immunoSEQ multiplex PCR; the TCRdb copy retains only in-frame clones and omits some. The profile shows 90,000 to 120,000 clones, about 80% of them singletons. The sample consisted of peripheral blood. The origin of the receptors is a man aged 55 to 70 with acute or convalescent COVID-19.

In this sample, this clone turned up a few times. The chain recombines TRBV9 with TRBJ1-3, with D unresolved. Trimming left V 4 bases short and J 4 bases short, with 9 bases between. CDR3 length equals 13 residues. Germline loops: CDR1 SGDLS, CDR2 YYNGEE. This CDR3 reads CASSPQQGNTIYF. CDR3 sequence (DNA): TGTGCCAGCAGCCCCCAACAGGGAAACACCATATATTTT.

This rearrangement joins TRBV7-2 to TRBJ2-1; perhaps TRBD2 as D (6 bases). The length of the CDR3 is 13 residues. Germline CDR1 SGHTA, CDR2 FQGNSA. V gave up 6 bases and J gave up 6 bases, with 12 bases separating them. The CDR3 spells CASSLERANEQFF. The CDR3 DNA is TGTGCCAGCAGTTTGGAGCGGGCCAATGAGCAGTTCTTC.

This clone showed up just once. The chain links TRBV4-1 to TRBJ1-2; no reliable D call. Trimming pared 2 bases from V and 4 bases from J, leaving 17 bases between. Germline CDR1 reads MGHRA; CDR2 reads YSYEKL. The CDR3 sequence is 16 residues long. The CDR3 sequence is CASSQPIAGSGYGYTF. CDR3 in DNA: TGCGCCAGCAGCCAACCCATAGCGGGGTCTGGCTATGGCTACACCTTC.

The gene calls are TRBV6-6 and TRBJ2-7, with D possibly being TRBD2 (6 bases). The V and J ends lost 0 bases and 3 bases respectively, with 12 bases between them. The CDR3 covers 15 residues. The germline V gene encodes CDR1 MNHNY and CDR2 SVGAGI (reference sequence). The CDR3 protein is CASSYSAGSYYEQYF. The DNA for the CDR3 is TGTGCCAGCAGTTACTCAGCCGGGAGTTACTACGAGCAGTACTTC.

This chain connects TRBV28 to TRBJ2-7; 8 bases line up with TRBD2. Germline V gene lookup returns CDR1 MDHEN and CDR2 SYDVKM. There are 16 residues in the CDR3. V dropped 4 bases and J dropped 3; count of bases not matched to a gene: 11. The CDR3 nucleotides are TGTGCCAGCAGTTCGGTAGGTGCGGGAGGACGCTACGAGCAGTACTTC. Translated, it gives CASSSVGAGGRYEQYF.

This clone was observed a single time. The chain has TRBV7-9 and TRBJ2-2; D call uncertain. Germline CDR1 SEHNR, CDR2 FQNEAQ (reference sequence). V lost 1 base to trimming and J lost 4 bases, with 16 bases between them. The CDR3 spans 17 residues. The CDR3 spells CASSLVRAKRGTGELFF. CDR3 in DNA: TGTGCCAGCAGCTTAGTGCGCGCTAAACGAGGCACCGGGGAGCTGTTTTTT.

This clone was detected ten times or more. The chain uses TRBV14 and TRBJ2-7; TRBD2 aligns across 11 bases. CDR1 and CDR2 (germline): SGHDN, FVKESK. The CDR3 is 15 residues long. V gave up 4 bases and J gave up 2 bases; unmatched junction bases: 4. CDR3 region: CASSRGTSGTYEQYF. The CDR3 DNA is TGTGCCAGCAGCCGAGGGACTAGCGGAACCTACGAGCAGTACTTC.

The chain employs TRBV6-5 and TRBJ1-2; TRBD1 matches 8 bases. Losses at the gene ends were 5 bases for V and 8 bases for J; bases not matched to a gene: 10. The CDR3 length is 14 residues. The germline V gene encodes CDR1 MNHEY and CDR2 SVGAGI. The CDR3 reads CASSLNGQGYGYTF. CDR3 bases: TGTGCCAGCAGTCTTAACGGACAGGGTTACGGCTACACCTTC.

The chain has TRBV27 and TRBJ1-4, with D unresolved. The germline gives CDR1 MNHEY, CDR2 SMNVEV (reference sequence). This CDR3 contains 13 residues. Trimming cost V 6 bases and J 8 bases, with 13 bases left between them. In DNA, the CDR3 is TGTGCCAGCAGGTCGGGTCGAGAGGAAAAACTGTTTTTT. Encoded protein: CASRSGREEKLFF.

This clone showed up just once. V gene TRBV27 combines with J gene TRBJ1-6; tentative D call: TRBD1 (5 bases). The V end was cut by 5 bases, the J end by 7 bases, with 18 bases between. The V gene's germline CDR1 is MNHEY and CDR2 SMNVEV (reference sequence). The CDR3 is 16 residues long. This CDR3 is CASSPTEGVNNSPLHF. The CDR3 DNA reads as TGTGCCAGCAGTCCCACTGAAGGGGTGAACAATTCACCCCTCCACTTT.

The chain couples TRBV19 to TRBJ1-5; D might be TRBD1 (6 bases). Trimming cost V 2 bases and J 0 bases, with 11 bases left between them. The CDR3 contains 16 residues. The germline V gene has CDR1 LNHDA and CDR2 SQIVND (reference sequence). In nucleotides, the CDR3 is TGTGCCAGTAGTATATTCCAGGGGATTAGCAATCAGCCCCAGCATTTT. Protein sequence: CASSIFQGISNQPQHF.

The chain uses TRBV4-3 and TRBJ1-5; D possibly corresponds to TRBD1 (5 bases). The CDR3 runs to 14 residues. Per the germline V gene, CDR1 is LGHNA and CDR2 is YSLEER. The germline V and J ends were trimmed by 0 bases and 10 bases, with 13 bases remaining between them. Here the CDR3 reads CASSQEAGITPQHF. The CDR3 DNA reads as TGCGCCAGCAGCCAAGAGGCAGGGATAACTCCCCAGCATTTT.

The chain employs TRBV10-1 and TRBJ2-1, with no clear D. The CDR3 totals 13 residues. Germline V lookup: CDR1 WNHNN, CDR2 SYGVQD (reference sequence). Between the trimmed V and J ends, which lost 5 bases and 6 bases, there was a span of 11 bases. In nucleotides, the CDR3 is TGCGCCAGCAGTCCCCCAGGTCGCAATGAGCAGTTCTTC. Its translation is CASSPPGRNEQFF.

The chain recombines TRBV28 with TRBJ2-1; 10 bases agree with TRBD2. Germline CDR1 and CDR2: MDHEN and SYDVKM. The CDR3 extends over 15 amino acids. The ends lost 6 bases at V and 6 bases at J; junction bases unmatched: 8. The CDR3 loop is CASRLAGARPNEQFF. The CDR3 coding sequence is TGTGCCAGCAGGCTAGCGGGAGCCAGACCCAATGAGCAGTTCTTC. Full variable domain (missing parts from reference TRBV28 and TRBJ2-1): DVKVTQSSRYLVKRTGEKVFLECVQDMDHENMFWYRQDPGLGLRLIYFSYDVKMKEKGDIPEGYSVSREKKERFSLILESASTNQTSMYLCASRLAGARPNEQFFGPGTRLTVL.

The J gene is TRBJ1-2, the V gene TRBV12-3 or TRBV12-4; TRBD1 matches 7 bases. The CDR3 covers 13 residues. After removal of 6 bases from V and 8 bases from J, the junction contained 9 bases not matched to a gene. For the CDR3, the DNA is TGTGCCAGCAGCTTGGGACAGTCCCAGGGCTACACCTTC. This translates into CASSLGQSQGYTF.

CDR3 in DNA: TGTGCCAGCAGCCCTGATCGACAGGAAACCTACGAGCAGTACGTC. Translation: CASSPDRQETYEQYV. The gene calls are TRBV2 and TRBJ2-7, with a weak D call TRBD1 (6 bases). Germline CDR1 SNHLY, CDR2 FYNNEI. Trimming stripped 6 bases from V and 2 bases from J, with 17 bases between. The CDR3 totals 15 residues.

This rearrangement joins TRBV4-2 to TRBJ2-3; TRBD2 agrees at 8 bases. This CDR3 region has 18 residues. V lost 1 base to trimming and J lost 3 bases; unmatched junction nucleotides: 12. Germline V gene lookup returns CDR1 LGHNA and CDR2 YNFKEQ. DNA for the CDR3: TGTGCCAGCAGCCAAGTCGGGCCGGGAGGGCCGGGAACAGATACGCAGTATTTT. Translated, it gives CASSQVGPGGPGTDTQYF.

This sequence joins TRBV7-2 and TRBJ2-4; tentatively, D is TRBD2 (7 bases). Germline values: CDR1 SGHTA, CDR2 FQGNSA. The CDR3 loop spans 16 amino acids. Trimming stripped 6 bases from V and 1 base from J, with 16 bases between. CDR3 DNA sequence: TGTGCCAGCAGGGGGGCGGGAGTTAATGCCAAAAACATTCAGTACTTC. Amino acids: CASRGAGVNAKNIQYF.

V gene TRBV5-8 combines with J gene TRBJ1-2; D unresolved. CDR1 is SGHTS, CDR2 YDEGEE, per germline. There are 13 residues in the CDR3. The V gene lost 0 bases and the J gene lost 5 bases, with 8 bases spanning the gap. The CDR3 reads CASSLARGYGYTF. The CDR3 nucleotides read TGTGCCAGCAGCTTGGCTCGGGGTTATGGCTACACCTTC. The variable domain in full, completed from reference TRBV5-8 and TRBJ1-2, reads EAGVTQSPTHLIKTRGQQATLRCSPISGHTSVYWYQQALGLGLQFLLWYDEGEERNRGNFPPRFSGRQFPNYSSELNVNALELEDSALYLCASSLARGYGYTFGSGTRLTVV.